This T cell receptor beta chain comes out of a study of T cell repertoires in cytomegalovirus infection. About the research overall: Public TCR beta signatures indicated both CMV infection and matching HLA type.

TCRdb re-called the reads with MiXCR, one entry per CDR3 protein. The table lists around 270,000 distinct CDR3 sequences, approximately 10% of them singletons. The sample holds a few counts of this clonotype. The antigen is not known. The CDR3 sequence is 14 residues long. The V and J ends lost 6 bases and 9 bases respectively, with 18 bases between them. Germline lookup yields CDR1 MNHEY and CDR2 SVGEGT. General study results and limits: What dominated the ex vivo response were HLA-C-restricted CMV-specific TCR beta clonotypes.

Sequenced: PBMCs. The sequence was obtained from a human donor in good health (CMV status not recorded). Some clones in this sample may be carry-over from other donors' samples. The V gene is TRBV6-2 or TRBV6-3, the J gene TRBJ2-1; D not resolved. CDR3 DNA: TGTGCCAGCAGCTACATTGGACGGGCTGGTGAGCAGTTCTTC. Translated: CASSYIGRAGEQFF.